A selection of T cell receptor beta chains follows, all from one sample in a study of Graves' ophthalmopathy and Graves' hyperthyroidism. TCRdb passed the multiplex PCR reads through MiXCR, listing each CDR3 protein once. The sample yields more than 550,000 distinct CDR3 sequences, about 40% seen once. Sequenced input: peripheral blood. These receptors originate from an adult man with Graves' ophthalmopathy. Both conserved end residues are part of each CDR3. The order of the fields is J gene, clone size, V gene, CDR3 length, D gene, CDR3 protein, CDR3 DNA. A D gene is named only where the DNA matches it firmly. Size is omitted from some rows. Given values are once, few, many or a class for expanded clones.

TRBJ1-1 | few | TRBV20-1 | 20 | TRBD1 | CSASPQPPNWTGLMNTEAFF | TGCAGTGCTAGCCCTCAACCCCCGAACTGGACAGGGCTCATGAACACTGAAGCTTTCTTT
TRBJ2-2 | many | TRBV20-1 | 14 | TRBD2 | CSARTSGGDRELFF | TGCAGTGCTAGGACTAGCGGGGGAGACCGGGAGCTGTTTTTT
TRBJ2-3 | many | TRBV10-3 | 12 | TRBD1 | CAISGQGDTQYF | TGTGCCATCAGCGGACAGGGCGATACGCAGTATTTT
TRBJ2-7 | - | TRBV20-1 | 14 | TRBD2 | CSATPTSGGYEQYF | TGCAGTGCTACCCCGACTAGCGGGGGCTACGAGCAGTACTTC
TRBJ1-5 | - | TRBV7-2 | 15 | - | CASSVAGGSNQPQHF | TGTGCCAGCAGCGTTGCCGGGGGTAGCAATCAGCCCCAGCATTTT
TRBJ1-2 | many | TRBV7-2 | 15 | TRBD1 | CASSRGTGANYGYTF | TGTGCCAGCAGCAGGGGGACAGGGGCTAACTATGGCTACACCTTC
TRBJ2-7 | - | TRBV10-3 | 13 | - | CAIKGQGNYEQYF | TGTGCCATCAAAGGGCAGGGGAACTACGAGCAGTACTTC
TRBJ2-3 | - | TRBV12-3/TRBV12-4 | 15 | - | CASSSLLAHTDTQYF | TGTGCCAGCAGCAGCCTCCTAGCTCACACAGATACGCAGTATTTT
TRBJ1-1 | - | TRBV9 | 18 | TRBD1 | CASSVYPDDGQGTTEAFF | TGTGCCAGCAGCGTTTACCCCGACGATGGACAGGGGACCACTGAAGCTTTCTTT
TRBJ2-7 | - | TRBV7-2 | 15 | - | CASSPPFGGRNEQYF | TGTGCCAGCTCACCACCGTTTGGAGGGAGGAACGAGCAGTACTTC
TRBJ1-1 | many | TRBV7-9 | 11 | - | CASNRNTEAFF | TGTGCCAGCAATCGGAACACTGAAGCTTTCTTT
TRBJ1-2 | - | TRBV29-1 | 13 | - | CSVEKTGLKGYTF | TGCAGCGTTGAAAAAACAGGGCTCAAAGGCTACACCTTC
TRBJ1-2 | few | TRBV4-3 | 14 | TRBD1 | CASSQEVRGNGYTF | TGCGCCAGCAGCCAAGAGGTCAGGGGGAATGGCTACACCTTC
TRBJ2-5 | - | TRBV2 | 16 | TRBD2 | CASLGLGDGGQETQYF | TGTGCCAGCCTGGGACTAGGTGACGGGGGGCAAGAGACCCAGTACTTC
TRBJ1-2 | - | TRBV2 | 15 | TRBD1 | CASSTDKGAGYGYTF | TGTGCCAGCAGTACCGATAAGGGGGCGGGCTATGGCTACACCTTC
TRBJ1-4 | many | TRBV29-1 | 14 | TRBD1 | CSVEMAQGDEKLFF | TGCAGCGTTGAAATGGCTCAGGGGGACGAAAAACTGTTTTTT
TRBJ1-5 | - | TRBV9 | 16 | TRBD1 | CASSGGTGWSNQPQHF | TGTGCCAGCAGCGGAGGGACAGGTTGGAGCAATCAGCCCCAGCATTTT
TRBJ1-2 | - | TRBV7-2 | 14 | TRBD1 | CASSKPDRRYGYTF | TGTGCCAGCAGTAAACCGGACAGGCGCTATGGCTACACCTTC
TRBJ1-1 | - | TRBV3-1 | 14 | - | CASSHGHWNTEAFF | TGTGCCAGCAGCCATGGACATTGGAACACTGAAGCTTTCTTT
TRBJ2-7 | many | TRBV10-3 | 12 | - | CAIRGGSYEQYF | TGTGCCATCAGGGGGGGCTCCTACGAGCAGTACTTC
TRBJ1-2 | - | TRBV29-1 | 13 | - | CSVDRGNGEGYTF | TGCAGCGTTGACAGGGGTAACGGTGAAGGCTACACCTTC
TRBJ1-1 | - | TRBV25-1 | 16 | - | CASSPLEVGGMPLAFF | TGTGCCAGCTCACCGCTAGAGGTGGGGGGGATGCCCTTGGCTTTCTTT
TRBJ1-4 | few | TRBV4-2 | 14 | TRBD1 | CASSHGQGGEKLFF | TGTGCCAGCAGCCACGGACAGGGAGGGGAAAAACTGTTTTTT
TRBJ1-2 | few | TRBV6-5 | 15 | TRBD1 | CASSYLDRGLDGYTF | TGTGCCAGCAGTTACTTGGACAGGGGGCTGGATGGCTACACCTTC
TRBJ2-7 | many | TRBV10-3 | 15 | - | CAISESLDSNYEQYF | TGTGCCATCAGTGAGTCCTTGGACAGCAACTACGAGCAGTACTTC
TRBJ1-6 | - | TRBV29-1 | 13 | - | CSVGLAGGSPLHF | TGCAGCGTTGGACTAGCGGGGGGTTCACCCCTCCACTTT
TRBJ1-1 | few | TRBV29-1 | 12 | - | CSVLRESTEAFF | TGCAGCGTTTTAAGGGAGAGCACTGAAGCTTTCTTT
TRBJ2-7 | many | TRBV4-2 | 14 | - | CASSQDSGFGEQYF | TGTGCCAGCAGCCAAGATTCGGGGTTTGGCGAGCAGTACTTC
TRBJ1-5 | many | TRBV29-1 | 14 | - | CSVATGAGNQPQHF | TGCAGCGTCGCAACGGGGGCGGGCAATCAGCCCCAGCATTTT
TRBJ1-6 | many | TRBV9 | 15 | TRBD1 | CASSVAGTENSPLHF | TGTGCCAGCAGCGTAGCTGGGACAGAAAATTCACCCCTCCACTTT
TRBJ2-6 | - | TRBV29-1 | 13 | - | CSVVTTGDNVLTF | TGCAGCGTTGTTACCACGGGGGATAACGTCCTGACTTTC